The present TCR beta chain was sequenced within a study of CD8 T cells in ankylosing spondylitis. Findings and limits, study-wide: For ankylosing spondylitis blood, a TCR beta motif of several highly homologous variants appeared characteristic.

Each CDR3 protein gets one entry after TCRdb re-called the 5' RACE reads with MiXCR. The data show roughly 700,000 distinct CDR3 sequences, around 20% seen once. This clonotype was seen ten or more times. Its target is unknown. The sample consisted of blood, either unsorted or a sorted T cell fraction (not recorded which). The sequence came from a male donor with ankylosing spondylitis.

The CDR3 region has the DNA TGTGCCAGCAGCCACAGACTAGCGGGGGGCACAGATACGCAGTATTTT. It encodes CASSHRLAGGTDTQYF. V usage is TRBV7-6 and J usage is TRBJ2-3; 12 bases are shared with TRBD2. J was trimmed by 1 base and V by 5 bases; bases with no gene match: 4. Germline V lookup: CDR1 SGHVS, CDR2 FNYEAQ. This CDR3 is built from 16 residues.